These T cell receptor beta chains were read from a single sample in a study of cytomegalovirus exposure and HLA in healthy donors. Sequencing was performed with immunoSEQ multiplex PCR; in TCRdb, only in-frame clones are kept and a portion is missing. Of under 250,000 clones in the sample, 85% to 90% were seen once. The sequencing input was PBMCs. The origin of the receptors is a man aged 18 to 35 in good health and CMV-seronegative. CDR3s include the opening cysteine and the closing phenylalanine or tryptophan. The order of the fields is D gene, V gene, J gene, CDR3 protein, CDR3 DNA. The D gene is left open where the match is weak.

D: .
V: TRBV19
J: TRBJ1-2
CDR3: CASSRGPGYTF
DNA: TGTGCCAGCTCCCGGGGTCCTGGCTACACCTTC

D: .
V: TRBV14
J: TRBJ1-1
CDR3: CASSHLGRMPSTEAFF
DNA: TGTGCCAGCAGCCACCTCGGCAGGATGCCAAGCACTGAAGCTTTCTTT

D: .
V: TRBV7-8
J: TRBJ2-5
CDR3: CASSLGAGLETQYF
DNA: TGTGCCAGCAGCTTAGGAGCAGGGCTGGAGACCCAGTACTTC

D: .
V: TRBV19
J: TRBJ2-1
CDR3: CASSPRRGGDNEQFF
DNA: TGTGCCAGTAGTCCCCGACGGGGTGGGGACAATGAGCAGTTCTTC

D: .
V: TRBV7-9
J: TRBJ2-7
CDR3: CASSLDQDRNFYEQYF
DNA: TGTGCCAGCAGCTTAGATCAGGACAGAAATTTTTACGAGCAGTACTTC

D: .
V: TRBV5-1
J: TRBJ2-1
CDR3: CASSAGTVSGEQFF
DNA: TGCGCCAGCAGCGCGGGGACAGTCAGCGGGGAGCAGTTCTTC

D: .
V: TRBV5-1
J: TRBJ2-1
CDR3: CASSADVGEYEQFF
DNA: TGCGCCAGCAGCGCGGACGTCGGGGAGTATGAGCAGTTCTTC

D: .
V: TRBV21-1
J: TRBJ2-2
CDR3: CASSKARGELFF
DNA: TGTGCCAGCAGCAAAGCCCGCGGGGAGCTGTTTTTT

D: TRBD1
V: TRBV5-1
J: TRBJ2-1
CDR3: CASSLTWDSDNEQFF
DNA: TGCGCCAGCAGCTTGACATGGGACAGCGACAATGAGCAGTTCTTC

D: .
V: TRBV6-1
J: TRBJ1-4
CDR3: CASEGTANEKLFF
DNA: TGTGCCAGCGAGGGAACGGCTAATGAAAAACTGTTTTTT

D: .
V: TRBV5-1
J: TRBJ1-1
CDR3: CASSLRPQDTEAFF
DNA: TGCGCCAGCAGCTTGAGGCCACAGGACACTGAAGCTTTCTTT

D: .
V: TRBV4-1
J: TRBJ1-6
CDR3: CASSQTGSYNSPLHF
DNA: TGCGCCAGCAGCCAGACGGGCTCCTATAATTCACCCCTCCACTTT

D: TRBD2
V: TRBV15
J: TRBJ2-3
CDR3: CATSRSGGGRDTQYF
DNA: TGTGCCACCAGCAGGAGCGGGGGGGGGCGAGATACGCAGTATTTT

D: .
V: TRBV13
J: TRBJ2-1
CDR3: CASSLAGYNEQFF
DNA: TGTGCCAGCAGCTTAGCGGGTTACAATGAGCAGTTCTTC